The sequence of this T cell receptor (beta chain) was determined in a study of cytomegalovirus exposure and HLA in healthy donors. The PCR had 60 Vbeta and 13 Jbeta primers. This table comes from immunoSEQ multiplex PCR, and its TCRdb copy is limited to in-frame clones, with some not included. The profile covers about 190,000 clones, with more than 65% appearing a single time and more than 3% taken by the ten largest. The CDR3 loop spans 17 amino acids. Germline CDR1 reads SEHNR; CDR2 reads FQNEAQ (reference sequence). With V trimmed by 4 bases and J by 0 bases, 11 bases remained unmatched. The origin of this receptor is a man aged 35 to 55 in good health and CMV-seropositive. The source material was PBMCs. The gene calls are TRBV7-9 and TRBJ2-7; TRBD2 matches 8 bases. This CDR3 is CASSSRPLAASSYEQYF. The DNA of the CDR3 is TGTGCCAGCAGCTCCCGGCCACTAGCGGCGAGCTCCTACGAGCAGTACTTC. Looking up the rest from reference TRBV7-9 and TRBJ2-7 gives the full variable domain: DTGVSQNPRHKITKRGQNVTFRCDPISEHNRLYWYRQTLGQGPEFLTYFQNEAQLEKSRLLSDRFSAERPKGSFSTLEIQRTEQGDSAMYLCASSSRPLAASSYEQYFGPGTRLTVT.